The TCR beta chain described here comes from a study of cytomegalovirus exposure and HLA in healthy donors. There are 13 residues in the CDR3. Between the trimmed V and J ends, which lost 4 bases and 3 bases, there was a span of 9 bases. CDR1 and CDR2 from the germline V gene are SQVTM and ANQGSEA. General observations from the study: A few chains tied to CMV proved CMV antigen-specific in vitro. Data from an earlier analysis indicated that most TCR beta V segments were productive either about 90% or about 30% of the time.

Comments on this clone: Its antigen is still unknown.

The PCR was carried out with 60 Vbeta primers and 13 Jbeta primers. Some clones are missing from TCRdb's copy, which holds only in-frame ones; the method was immunoSEQ multiplex PCR. The sample contains over 80,000 clones, over 75% of which appear only once. Those who donated were healthy bone marrow donors. This sequence was found in a man between 50 and 59 years old in good health and CMV-seronegative. Input material: PBMCs. The chain recombines TRBV29-1 with TRBJ2-2; D is uncertain. The CDR3 sequence: CSVVHPDTGELFF. CDR3 in DNA: TGCAGCGTTGTTCATCCGGACACCGGGGAGCTGTTTTTT.